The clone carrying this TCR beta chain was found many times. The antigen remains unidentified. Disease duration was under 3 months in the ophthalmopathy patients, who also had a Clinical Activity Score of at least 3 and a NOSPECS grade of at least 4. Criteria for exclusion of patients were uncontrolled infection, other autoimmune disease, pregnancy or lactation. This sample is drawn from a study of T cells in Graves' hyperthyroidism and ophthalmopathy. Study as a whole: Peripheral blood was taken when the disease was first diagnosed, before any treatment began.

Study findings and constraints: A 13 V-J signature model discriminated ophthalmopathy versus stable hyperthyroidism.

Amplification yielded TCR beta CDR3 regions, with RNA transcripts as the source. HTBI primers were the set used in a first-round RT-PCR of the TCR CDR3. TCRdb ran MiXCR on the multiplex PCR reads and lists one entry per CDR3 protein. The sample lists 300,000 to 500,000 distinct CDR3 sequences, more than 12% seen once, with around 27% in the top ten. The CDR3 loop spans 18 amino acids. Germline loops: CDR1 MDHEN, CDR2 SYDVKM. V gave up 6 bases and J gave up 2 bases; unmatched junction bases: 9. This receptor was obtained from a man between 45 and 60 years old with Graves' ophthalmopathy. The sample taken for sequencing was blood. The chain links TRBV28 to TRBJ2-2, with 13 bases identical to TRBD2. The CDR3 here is CASRKRRLAGGNTGELFF. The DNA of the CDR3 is TGTGCCAGCAGAAAGAGGCGACTAGCGGGAGGTAACACCGGGGAGCTGTTTTTT.